The source of this T cell receptor (beta chain) is a study of blood T cells in healthy people across ages. Sample-barcoded 5' priming and a J-beta primer mix drove a second PCR of roughly 7 to 11 cycles. TCRdb re-derived calls from the 5' RACE reads in MiXCR, one entry per CDR3 protein. Among about 720,000 distinct CDR3 sequences listed, about 25% were seen once. The length of the CDR3 is 14 residues. Trimming left V 1 base short and J 5 bases short, with 9 bases between. CDR1 and CDR2 (germline): LNHNV, YYDKDF (reference sequence). Overall study findings and caveats: Roughly linear declines in TCR beta diversity per million T cells occurred with age.

Healthy Russian Caucasian donors spanned ages about 6 to 100 years. The study isolated at least 7 million PBMCs from each sample. This clonotype has just a few counts. Antigen specificity is unknown. The data also belong to a second study, concerning T cells of mothers and their children.

The chain links TRBV15 to TRBJ1-5; maybe TRBD1 (5 bases). The TCR was taken from a boy younger than 18 in good health. Sample: blood. CDR3 nucleotide sequence: TGTGCCACCAGCAGAGTTGGGGACTATCAGCCCCAGCATTTT. This translates into CATSRVGDYQPQHF.